Presented here are 14 T cell receptor beta chains from one specimen sequenced in a study of cytomegalovirus exposure and HLA in healthy donors. PCR primers comprised 60 Vbeta and 13 Jbeta primers. The method was immunoSEQ multiplex PCR; TCRdb's version includes in-frame clones alone and lacks a portion of them. The data contain approximately 190,000 clones, approximately 80% of them singletons. The sample consisted of PBMCs. These receptors were taken from a woman younger than 30 in good health and CMV-seropositive.

The chain is built from TRBV23-1 and TRBJ1-2, with D tentatively TRBD1 (6 bases). TRBV23-1 is assigned to the ORF class and has an uncertain function. CDR3 size: 17 residues. V shed 0 bases and J shed 1 base, with 15 bases lying between them. CDR3 loop: CASSQSTGLFLNYGYTF. CDR3 DNA sequence: TGCGCCAGCAGTCAATCCACAGGGCTATTTCTTAACTATGGCTACACCTTC.

This clone showed up just a few times. The gene calls are TRBV19 and TRBJ1-1; D not resolved. Germline V gives CDR1 LNHDA, CDR2 SQIVND (reference sequence). The length of the CDR3 is 13 residues. Trimming cost V 2 bases and J 1 base, with 5 bases left between them. The CDR3 region has the DNA TGTGCCAGTAGTATATTAGCGAACACTGAAGCTTTCTTT. Translating it yields CASSILANTEAFF.

This chain uses TRBV19 with TRBJ1-5; D is possibly TRBD1 (5 bases). Germline V gives CDR1 LNHDA, CDR2 SQIVND (reference sequence). The V end was cut by 7 bases, the J end by 4 bases, with 11 bases between. CDR3 size: 13 residues. For the CDR3, the DNA is TGTGCCAGTAATCGGGGGTTAAATCAGCCCCAGCATTTT. This codes for CASNRGLNQPQHF.

The J gene is TRBJ2-7, the V gene TRBV11-2, with TRBD1 as a possible D gene (6 bases). Germline-derived CDR1 and CDR2 are SGHAT and FQNNGV. Trimming shortened V by 8 bases and J by 3 bases, and 11 bases separated the two germline ends. CDR3 size: 12 residues. CDR3 bases: TGTGCCAGCGGAAGGGACAACTACGAGCAGTACTTC. Amino acid sequence: CASGRDNYEQYF.

This chain joins TRBV9 and TRBJ1-1; D is undetermined. This CDR3 has 14 residues. The V gene lost 3 bases and the J gene lost 1 base, with 10 bases spanning the gap. Looked up from germline, CDR1 is SGDLS and CDR2 is YYNGEE. As DNA, the CDR3 is TGTGCCAGCAGCGAGACTGGTACGAACACTGAAGCTTTCTTT. This sequence encodes CASSETGTNTEAFF.

The V and J genes are TRBV6-4 and TRBJ2-7, with a tentative D call TRBD2 (7 bases). Germline assignment: CDR1 MRHNA and CDR2 SNTAGT. Trimming left V 6 bases short and J 4 bases short, with 19 bases between. The length of the CDR3 is 15 residues. In nucleotides, the CDR3 is TGTGCCAGCAGGGAACGGAGGGGGGGGACTTACGAGCAGTACTTC. It is translated as CASRERRGGTYEQYF.

The chain combines TRBV27 with TRBJ1-1; D gene ambiguous. The CDR3 consists of 13 residues. V lost 3 bases, J lost 1 base, and 6 bases lay in between. Germline lookup yields CDR1 MNHEY and CDR2 SMNVEV (reference sequence). Written as DNA, the CDR3 is TGTGCCAGCAGTTTGCGAAGGAACACTGAAGCTTTCTTT. Protein: CASSLRRNTEAFF.

The rearrangement links TRBV27 to TRBJ2-3; 11 bases are a match to TRBD2. CDR3 length: 16 residues. CDR1 is MNHEY and CDR2 is SMNVEV in the germline V gene (reference sequence). J gave up 0 bases and V 3 bases, and 2 bases lay outside the gene matches. CDR3 sequence: CASSFLAGGSTDTQYF. In nucleotides, the CDR3 is TGTGCCAGCAGTTTCTTAGCGGGGGGGAGCACAGATACGCAGTATTTT.

The genes are TRBV5-1 and TRBJ2-2; 11 bases match TRBD1. This CDR3 region has 16 residues. Germline V CDR1 and CDR2: SGHRS, YFSETQ. V lost 4 bases to trimming and J lost 5 bases; unmatched junction nucleotides: 7. The CDR3 DNA reads TGCGCCAGCAGCCTAGGGACAGGGGGAAGGACCGGGGAGCTGTTTTTT. Its protein is CASSLGTGGRTGELFF.

This rearrangement joins TRBV6-6 to TRBJ2-2; 8 bases fit TRBD1. The CDR3 loop spans 14 amino acids. V gave up 10 bases and J gave up 3 bases; unmatched junction bases: 7. Per the germline V gene, CDR1 is MNHNY and CDR2 is SVGAGI (reference sequence). The chain's CDR3 is CATRAGGDTGELFF. In nucleotides, the CDR3 is TGTGCCACCAGGGCAGGGGGCGACACCGGGGAGCTGTTTTTT.

This clone was counted a single time. The gene calls are TRBV21-1 and TRBJ1-4; the listed D gene, TRBD1, was not tested against the DNA. TRBV21-1 is given as a pseudogene. The CDR3 spans 15 residues. The CDR3 DNA follows: TGTGCCAGCAGCATGAAACGGGACAGTAAAGAAAAACTGTTTTTT. This translates into CASSMKRDSKEKLFF.

The rearrangement uses TRBV27 and TRBJ2-3; 9 bases map to TRBD1. The CDR3 contains 15 residues. Trimming removed 5 bases from V and 4 bases from J; junction bases left unmatched: 7. CDR1 is MNHEY and CDR2 is SMNVEV in the germline V gene (reference sequence). This chain's CDR3 is CASSRGQGGADTQYF. CDR3 DNA: TGTGCCAGCAGTCGGGGACAGGGTGGCGCAGATACGCAGTATTTT.

V is TRBV7-2 and J is TRBJ1-1, with TRBD1 as a possible D gene (6 bases). The CDR3 contains 16 residues. Germline CDR1 and CDR2: SGHTA and FQGNSA. The V gene lost 1 base and the J gene lost 5 bases, with 17 bases spanning the gap. The chain's CDR3 is CASSLGSGALRTEAFF. Written as DNA, the CDR3 is TGTGCCAGCAGCTTAGGGTCAGGGGCTTTGAGAACTGAAGCTTTCTTT.

This clone was counted between two and nine times. V gene TRBV6-5 combines with J gene TRBJ2-1, with 7 bases that match TRBD2. V shed 5 bases and J 4 bases; nucleotides not matched to a gene: 5. The germline gives CDR1 MNHEY, CDR2 SVGAGI. CDR3 length equals 14 residues. The CDR3 DNA reads as TGTGCCAGCAGTCAAGGACTAGATTACAATGAGCAGTTCTTC. This gives the protein CASSQGLDYNEQFF.